This T cell receptor beta chain emerged from a study of graft-versus-host responses after intestinal transplantation. Whole-study findings and limits: Early post-transplant HvG declines showed an association with peak circulating GvH clone levels.

There are 16 residues in the CDR3. V lost 1 base, J lost 5 bases, and 8 bases stayed unmatched. Looked up from germline, CDR1 is MGHRA and CDR2 is YSYEKL. Clones were read by immunoSEQ multiplex PCR, and TCRdb kept only the in-frame ones, dropping some. The sample lists 80,000 to 100,000 clones; less than 95% were seen once. Points on this clone: Its antigen is currently unknown.

The clonotype was recovered from a human donor who was the organ donor for an intestinal transplant. The chain uses TRBV4-1 and TRBJ2-7; 10 nucleotides line up with TRBD1. Sequenced here: unstimulated CD8+ T cells sorted from spleen or lymph node cells, sampled before transplant. Here the CDR3 reads CASSQARQGARHEQYF. The DNA for the CDR3 is TGCGCCAGCAGCCAAGCCCGACAGGGGGCGCGACACGAGCAGTACTTC.